This T cell receptor beta chain comes out of a study of regulatory T cells in long-lasting Graves disease. Study-wide results and caveats: Sample size, which was small, may have reduced accuracy. Persistent disease preferred TRBV28, TRBJ1-2 and TRBJ2-5.

This clonotype was seen at least ten times. Its antigen is not known. The germline V gene has CDR1 SGHRS and CDR2 YFSETQ. CDR3 length: 16 residues. Between the trimmed V and J ends, which lost 4 bases and 4 bases, there was a span of 17 bases. Time point described: newly diagnosed GD, antithyroid drugs for less than 3 months. After RNA was extracted from PBMCs, the TCR library was made from it. Investigators prepared the TCR beta libraries by applying iRepertoire HTBI primers and Arm-PCR of CDR3 regions. TCRdb re-called the multiplex PCR reads with MiXCR, one entry per CDR3 protein. The table has 550,000 to 700,000 distinct CDR3 sequences, about 15% seen once. The data were also submitted as part of a second study, on T cells in Graves' hyperthyroidism and ophthalmopathy.

The receptor was isolated from a man aged 18-30 years with Graves disease. The source material was peripheral blood mononuclear cells (PBMCs), sampled at new diagnosis, from a patient treated with antithyroid drugs. This chain uses TRBV5-1 with TRBJ2-2; tentatively, D is TRBD1 or TRBD2 (5 bases each). The DNA for the CDR3 is TGCGCCAGCAGCCCCCTACAGGCCCGGGGCACCGGGGAGCTGTTTTTT. It is translated as CASSPLQARGTGELFF. The full variable domain, rest sourced from reference TRBV5-1 and TRBJ2-2, is KAGVTQTPRYLIKTRGQQVTLSCSPISGHRSVSWYQQTPGQGLQFLFEYFSETQRNKGNFPGRFSGRQFSNSRSEMNVSTLELGDSALYLCASSPLQARGTGELFFGEGSRLTVL.